This passage covers 7 T cell receptor beta chains from one sample sequenced in a study of blood T cells in healthy people across ages. Alongside a J-beta primer mix, a sample-barcoded 5' primer served in a second PCR lasting roughly 6 to 11 cycles. TCRdb passed the 5' RACE reads through MiXCR, listing each CDR3 protein once. The sample shows under 800,000 distinct CDR3 sequences, about 21% of them seen only once. The specimen was blood. The source of these receptors is an older man in good health.

The sample holds a few counts of this clonotype. The V and J genes are TRBV5-1 and TRBJ2-3; weak D call: TRBD2 (5 bases). Germline V gene sequence: CDR1 SGHRS, CDR2 YFSETQ. V lost 4 bases and J 6 bases, leaving 15 bases between the germline ends. The CDR3 runs 14 residues. The CDR3 is CASSPDGPGDTQYF. In nucleotides, the CDR3 is TGCGCCAGCAGCCCGGACGGACCGGGGGATACGCAGTATTTT.

This clonotype showed up just a few times. This CDR3 is CASSYRQGPYEQYF. The CDR3, as DNA: TGTGCCAGCAGTTATCGACAGGGGCCCTACGAGCAGTACTTC. The chain carries TRBV27 and TRBJ2-7; TRBD1 aligns across 8 bases. J lost 2 bases, V lost 4 bases, and 4 bases had no gene match. Germline V gene data show CDR1 as MNHEY and CDR2 as SMNVEV (reference sequence). The CDR3 totals 14 residues.

This clonotype was observed a few times. This chain connects TRBV6-5 to TRBJ2-7, with 8 bases fitting TRBD1. The CDR3 has 13 residues. The V gene end was trimmed by 5 bases and the J gene end by 2 bases; junction bases not matched to a gene: 2. CDR1 and CDR2 from the germline V gene are MNHEY and SVGAGI. CDR3 sequence: CASSQQGAYEQYF. The CDR3 DNA reads TGTGCCAGCAGTCAACAGGGGGCCTACGAGCAGTACTTC.

This clonotype was detected ten times or more. The chain employs TRBV5-1 and TRBJ2-1; D remains unclear. The V end was cut by 4 bases, the J end by 5 bases, with 10 bases between. Germline V gene data show CDR1 as SGHRS and CDR2 as YFSETQ. This CDR3 region has 13 residues. CDR3 in DNA: TGCGCCAGCAGCATCGCACAACACAATGAGCAGTTCTTC. It translates to CASSIAQHNEQFF.

This sequence joins TRBV6-2 or TRBV6-3 and TRBJ2-5; D perhaps matches TRBD1 (7 bases). Gene TRBJ2-7 matches the end of the DNA better, so the J call may be wrong. This CDR3 is built from 13 residues. Looked up from germline, CDR1 is MNHEY and CDR2 is SVGEGT. CDR3 nucleotides: TGTGCCAGCAGGAGAGGCAGGGGGGACGAGCAGTACTTC. Protein product: CASRRGRGDEQYF.

The chain carries TRBV11-2 and TRBJ2-5, with a possible D match to TRBD1 (5 bases). Germline loops: CDR1 SGHAT, CDR2 FQNNGV. The ends were cut back, 5 bases at V and 5 bases at J, with 15 bases in the middle. This CDR3 has 14 residues. The CDR3 sequence: CASSQTTVIETQYF. Written as DNA, the CDR3 is TGTGCCAGCAGCCAGACGACAGTCATCGAGACCCAGTACTTC.

This clonotype has more than one count but fewer than ten. This chain joins TRBV14 and TRBJ2-5; possibly TRBD1 for D (6 bases). The CDR3 contains 14 residues. Deletions cut 3 bases from V and 2 bases from J, with 10 bases between. Germline V gene sequence: CDR1 SGHDN, CDR2 FVKESK. The CDR3 DNA follows: TGTGCCAGCAGCCATGGACAGTTGCAAGAGACCCAGTACTTC. It specifies CASSHGQLQETQYF.